This TCR beta chain was captured in a study of human T cells and chemical hapten exposure. In the study overall: Diphenylcyclopropenone was applied weekly to patients' scalps across the roughly 23-week study.

Noted time point: patch test 3, about 24 weeks after DPC sensitization. Treatment here: therapeutic diphenylcyclopropenone sensitization with weekly scalp DPC. Every patch test was put on after a blood sample was taken. This clonotype was seen ten or more times. Trimming took 3 bases from V and 5 from J; bases not matched to a gene: 8. Germline values: CDR1 LGHDT, CDR2 YNNKEL (reference sequence). The CDR3 is 15 residues long. One entry per CDR3 protein, called by TCRdb with MiXCR from the RACE reads. The sample has roughly 60,000 distinct CDR3 sequences, around 12% seen once. The TCR originated in a man in his thirties or forties with alopecia areata. Some clones in this sample may be carry-over from other donors' samples. J is TRBJ1-2 and V is TRBV3-1, with 8 bases aligning to TRBD1. Here the sequenced sample was whole blood, taken in connection with sensitization to the hapten diphenylcyclopropenone (DPC). CDR3 DNA: TGTGCCAGCAGCCAGGGGACAGGAACCCCTTATGGCTACACCTTC. Translated, it gives CASSQGTGTPYGYTF.